These 13 T cell receptor beta chains were sequenced from one sample in a study of T cells expressing NK-cell markers. TCRdb reprocessed the 5' RACE reads; each CDR3 protein has one entry and no DNA is given. The record lists 400,000 to 550,000 distinct CDR3 sequences, of which the ten most abundant hold roughly 8%. Sequenced input: blood T cells: a sorted CD56 or NKG2C T cell subset, CD4+ or CD8+ T cells, or bulk PBMC T cells (not recorded which). These receptors were taken from a woman between 18 and 70 years old in good health.

The rearrangement joins TRBV3-1 to TRBJ1-2. CDR1 and CDR2 (germline): LGHDT, YNNKEL (reference sequence). The CDR3 is made up of 16 amino acids. This CDR3 is CASSQASWTFFYGYTF.

The chain couples TRBV20-1 to TRBJ1-6. The CDR3 extends over 13 amino acids. Germline V CDR1 and CDR2: DFQATT, SNEGSKA (reference sequence). Here the CDR3 reads CSARVDGHSPLHF.

The genes are TRBV9 and TRBJ2-2; the TRBD2 assignment by TCRdb is unverifiable without DNA. CDR1 SGDLS and CDR2 YYNGEE come from the germline V gene. The CDR3 is 16 residues long. CDR3 region: CASSVLAGGNTGELFF.

The chain uses TRBV6-5 and TRBJ2-5; as DNA is missing, the TRBD2 call by TCRdb cannot be tested. The length of the CDR3 is 14 residues. Germline V gene sequence: CDR1 MNHEY, CDR2 SVGAGI. CDR3 region: CASSYVAEGQTQYF.

The CDR3 region is CASSLIAGGYNEQFF. V is TRBV7-3 and J is TRBJ2-1; TCRdb names TRBD2, which stays unverified in the absence of DNA. Germline CDR1 and CDR2: SGHTA and FQGTGA. This CDR3 is 15 amino acids long.

The CDR3 loop is CASSFLEVSNEQFF. The V gene is TRBV12-3 or TRBV12-4, the J gene TRBJ2-1; TCRdb's assignment of TRBD2 cannot be checked, as there is no DNA. The CDR3 spans 14 residues.

CDR3 amino acids: CASSSPGGSEQYF. This chain links TRBV28 with TRBJ2-7; TCRdb indicates TRBD2, and absent DNA this call remains unverified. The germline V gene has CDR1 MDHEN and CDR2 SYDVKM. CDR3 length: 13 amino acids.

The V and J genes are TRBV12-3 or TRBV12-4 and TRBJ1-1; TCRdb indicates TRBD1, and absent DNA this call remains unverified. The CDR3 has 15 residues. The CDR3 protein is CASSFFGGMNTEAFF.

The rearrangement joins TRBV6-1 to TRBJ2-1; TCRdb gives TRBD2 as the D gene, but with no DNA this cannot be confirmed. The length of the CDR3 is 13 residues. Looked up from germline, CDR1 is MNHNS and CDR2 is SASEGT. CDR3 loop: CASRPMDSASQFF.

The V gene is TRBV9, the J gene TRBJ1-1. The CDR3 extends over 11 amino acids. Germline V gene data show CDR1 as SGDLS and CDR2 as YYNGEE. The CDR3 reads CASGMNTEAFF.

The V and J genes are TRBV5-1 and TRBJ1-1. The CDR3 is 13 residues long. From germline, CDR1 is SGHRS and CDR2 YFSETQ. CDR3 region: CASSSRLNTEAFF.

The gene calls are TRBV19 and TRBJ2-7; TCRdb's D call, TRBD1, is unchecked because there is no DNA. This CDR3 has 13 amino acids. Germline CDR1 and CDR2: LNHDA and SQIVND (reference sequence). CDR3: CASSRQGPTEQYF.

The genes are TRBV20-1 and TRBJ2-7; no DNA is available, so the TRBD2 call from TCRdb remains unchecked. This CDR3 is 13 amino acids long. Germline CDR1 is DFQATT and CDR2 is SNEGSKA (reference sequence). CDR3 amino acids: CSATGTRTYEQYF.